This note documents a single T cell receptor (beta chain) sequence. The sample comes from a study of T-cell reconstitution after alpha-beta-depleted transplantation in children. A library of TCRbeta sequences, prepared with unique molecular identifiers, was generated. TCRdb fed the PCR reads into MiXCR, producing one record per CDR3 protein. The table shows approximately 400,000 distinct CDR3 sequences, with approximately 11% occurring only once. The sequence came from a human donor who donated a stem cell graft to a child with acute myeloid leukemia. Here the sequenced sample was PBMCs from the stem cell graft donor, taken from the stem cell graft.

CDR3 in amino acids: CASSLGPDRGAYGYTF. The CDR3 region has the DNA TGCGCCAGCAGCTTGGGCCCAGATAGGGGGGCATATGGCTACACCTTC. J is TRBJ1-2 and V is TRBV5-1; the D gene is possibly TRBD1 (6 bases). This CDR3 has 16 amino acids. The germline V gene encodes CDR1 SGHRS and CDR2 YFSETQ. Trimming took off 0 bases at V and 5 bases at J, with 17 bases between the two ends.